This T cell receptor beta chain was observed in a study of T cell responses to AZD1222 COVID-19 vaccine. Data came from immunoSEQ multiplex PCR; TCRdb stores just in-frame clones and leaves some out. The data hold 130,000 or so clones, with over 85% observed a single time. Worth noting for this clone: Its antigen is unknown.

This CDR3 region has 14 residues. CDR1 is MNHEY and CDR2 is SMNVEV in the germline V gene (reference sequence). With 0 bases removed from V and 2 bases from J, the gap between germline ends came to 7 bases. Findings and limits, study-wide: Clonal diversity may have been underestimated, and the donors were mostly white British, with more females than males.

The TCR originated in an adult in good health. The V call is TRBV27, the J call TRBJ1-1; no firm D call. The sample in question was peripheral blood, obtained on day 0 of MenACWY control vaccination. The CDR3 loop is CASSLSYGNTEAFF. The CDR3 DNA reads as TGTGCCAGCAGTTTATCGTACGGCAACACTGAAGCTTTCTTT.